A selection of T cell receptor beta chains follows, all from one sample in a study of shared clonotypes between healthy human individuals. Repertoires were generated with immunoSEQ multiplex PCR, while TCRdb's copy carries only in-frame clones and drops some. The top ten hold 0.3% to 0.45% of the sample, which has approximately 2,000,000 clones, 85% to 95% seen once. The sample taken for sequencing was naive CD4+ T cells from PBMCs. Source of these receptors: a young man in good health. Some clones in this sample may be carry-over from other donors' samples. Both conserved end residues are trimmed from each CDR3.

TRBJ2-3,TRBV7-6,ASSPRLAGSTDTQY
TRBJ2-7,TRBV11-3,ASSLAQG
TRBJ1-1,TRBV7-2,ASSLVSGLNTEAF
TRBJ2-2,TRBV5-4,ASSLSLVAGELF
TRBJ1-4,TRBV28,AGRGTPNEKLF
TRBJ2-7,TRBV30,AWTSGHTYEQY
TRBJ2-5,TRBV7-2,ASSPTGGQQTQY
TRBJ2-1,TRBV21-1,ASSKVPAGERNEQF
TRBJ1-2,TRBV5-8,ASSLEGGLGYGYT
TRBJ2-1,TRBV29-1,SAGQSSYNEQF
TRBJ2-2,TRBV5-1,ASSLPLAGVGTGELF
TRBJ1-1,TRBV4-1,ASSQDGNFMWRQRAF
TRBJ2-5,TRBV18,ASSPGQGHQETQY
TRBJ2-1,TRBV7-3,ASSRQAGDYNEQF
TRBJ2-3,TRBV6-5,ASSIGRGSTDTQY
TRBJ2-7,TRBV6-5,ASRPDGKVYEQY
TRBJ2-7,TRBV28,ASSFGGVMDEQY
TRBJ2-2,TRBV4-1,ASSQDAGELF
TRBJ1-2,TRBV5-1,ASRNEPTGPPIYGYT
TRBJ1-2,TRBV19,ASSRPRDRGSTYGYT
TRBJ2-7,TRBV27,ASSSNFGLPTYEQY
TRBJ1-5,TRBV15,ATSRAGQGTEQPQH
TRBJ2-7,TRBV30,AWNADRGTYEQY
TRBJ2-7,TRBV5-4,ASSSTAGGLSYEQY
TRBJ2-7,TRBV28,ASSFLARQGAYEQY
TRBJ1-2,TRBV7-3,ASSLVRADYGYT
TRBJ1-2,TRBV11-2,ASSLWTGGSYYGYT
TRBJ2-7,TRBV2,ASRTRTLGYEQY
TRBJ1-3,TRBV4-2,ASSQDLGGGGNTIY
TRBJ2-3,TRBV7-7,ASSHFITDTQY
TRBJ1-1,TRBV7-2,ASSLSRGLMNTEAF
TRBJ1-5,TRBV25-1,ASSDRLSNQPQH
TRBJ2-7,TRBV7-8,ASSLVLGQGNYEQY
TRBJ2-7,TRBV28,ASSSTAYEQY
TRBJ1-2,TRBV4-1,ASSQDQPGAGGYT
TRBJ1-2,TRBV6-5,ASSGQNYGYT
TRBJ2-3,TRBV5-1,ASSQGWGDHLNTQY
TRBJ2-7,TRBV10-1,ASLREAGRFDEQY
TRBJ2-3,TRBV14,ASSQGGAWWGTDTQY
TRBJ2-1,TRBV7-2,ASSLLPTANLYNEQF
TRBJ2-7,TRBV6-6,ASRGSGGVYEQY
TRBJ1-4,TRBV9,ASSASPTSNEKLF
TRBJ2-1,TRBV9,ASSVGAGGHEQF
TRBJ2-3,TRBV25-1,ASSESRTAIYTDTQY
TRBJ1-3,TRBV7-2,ASSKKAGNTIY
TRBJ2-3,TRBV27,ASSFGPSTDTQY
TRBJ1-1,TRBV7-9,ASSLRFPAQNTEAF
TRBJ2-3,TRBV5-4,ASSPGGGRSTDTQY
TRBJ2-4,TRBV14,ASSHAGGGKNIQY
TRBJ1-5,TRBV6-1,ASSEVQADQPQH
TRBJ2-1,TRBV11-3,ASSYPGPYNEQF
TRBJ1-1,TRBV2,ASRWDIFSDTEAF